This T cell receptor beta chain was found in a study of cytomegalovirus exposure and HLA in healthy donors. Whole-study results and caveats: Under in vitro conditions, three CMV-associated chains were confirmed as specific for CMV antigens.

In its sample, this clone was seen once. What it binds is not known. Profiling relied on immunoSEQ multiplex PCR, and the TCRdb table lists in-frame clones only, not all of them. The table has under 85,000 clones, around 94% seen once. The donors were in the 120-subject validation cohort; that cohort was separate from the approximately 700-subject first cohort. Material: PBMCs. This sequence was found in a woman younger than 35 in good health and CMV-seronegative.

The CDR3 region is CASSLAIGVQYGYTF. The DNA of the CDR3 is TGTGCCAGCAGCTTAGCGATTGGAGTTCAATATGGCTACACCTTC. The rearrangement links TRBV7-9 to TRBJ1-2; D is unresolved. V lost 0 bases to trimming and J lost 5 bases, with 13 bases between them. Germline V lookup: CDR1 SEHNR, CDR2 FQNEAQ (reference sequence). The CDR3 consists of 15 residues.